The 19 T cell receptor beta chains given below trace back to one sample, sequenced in a study of T cell clusters in autoimmune cytopenias. TRB was amplified by touch-down multiplex PCR, primer pools A and B combined. TCRdb processed the multiplex PCR reads again and assigns one entry to each CDR3 protein, with no DNA. The data show approximately 12,000 distinct CDR3 sequences, and the top ten clones hold roughly 3%. TRB was amplified from approximately 230 ng of peripheral blood genomic DNA per sample. The sequenced sample consisted of peripheral blood. Every receptor here comes from a human donor with an autoimmune cytopenia or autoimmune hepatitis (not recorded which).

The rearrangement links TRBV27 to TRBJ1-1. CDR3 length: 15 residues. From germline, CDR1 is MNHEY and CDR2 SMNVEV (reference sequence). CDR3 region: CASSLQGRSNTEAFF.

This chain uses TRBV7-9 with TRBJ2-1; TCRdb indicates TRBD1, and absent DNA this call remains unverified. CDR3 length equals 12 residues. Germline lookup yields CDR1 SEHNR and CDR2 FQNEAQ (reference sequence). The CDR3 reads CASSLSGIEQFF.

Frequency places this clonotype as medium-sized. V and J are TRBV29-1 and TRBJ1-4. This CDR3 is 14 amino acids long. In germline, CDR1 is SQVTM, CDR2 ANQGSEA. This CDR3 is CSVLGSGTNEKLFF.

V is TRBV7-2 and J is TRBJ2-3; as DNA is missing, the TRBD2 call by TCRdb cannot be tested. This CDR3 is 14 amino acids long. Germline CDR1 reads SGHTA; CDR2 reads FQGNSA. The CDR3 loop is CASSRSGREDTQYF.

The J gene is TRBJ1-4, the V gene TRBV19. Germline V CDR1 and CDR2: LNHDA, SQIVND (reference sequence). The CDR3 runs to 16 residues. The CDR3 sequence: CASSASTGPLGEKLFF.

The rearrangement joins TRBV6-5 to TRBJ2-3; there is no DNA to check the TCRdb D call of TRBD1. Germline V gene lookup returns CDR1 MNHEY and CDR2 SVGAGI. The CDR3 consists of 11 residues. The CDR3 loop reads CASSRGGTQYF.

J is TRBJ2-5 and V is TRBV19; TCRdb names TRBD1, which stays unverified in the absence of DNA. The CDR3 totals 14 residues. Germline V gene sequence: CDR1 LNHDA, CDR2 SQIVND (reference sequence). This CDR3 is CASSSSGGRETQYF.

The rearrangement joins TRBV7-2 to TRBJ2-1. Germline CDR1 SGHTA, CDR2 FQGNSA. The CDR3 has 16 residues. CDR3 sequence reads: CASSLRRGSSYNEQFF.

This sequence joins TRBV19 and TRBJ2-1; no DNA is available, so the TRBD2 call from TCRdb remains unchecked. Germline lookup yields CDR1 LNHDA and CDR2 SQIVND (reference sequence). This CDR3 contains 18 residues. Here the CDR3 reads CASSLGLAGGPAYNEQFF.

The rearrangement links TRBV30 to TRBJ1-1; TCRdb reports TRBD1, a call that lacks DNA to check it against. The CDR3 has 15 residues. The V gene's germline CDR1 is GTSNPN and CDR2 SVGIG (reference sequence). The CDR3 is CAWSVLRTGRTEAFF.

J is TRBJ2-5 and V is TRBV6-5; TCRdb's D call, TRBD1, is unchecked because there is no DNA. CDR3 length equals 19 residues. CDR1 and CDR2 from the germline V gene are MNHEY and SVGAGI. The CDR3 loop is CASSYSSFGQAGGRETQYF.

The rearrangement links TRBV18 to TRBJ1-2; TCRdb selects TRBD1, and the lack of DNA leaves this call unchecked. This CDR3 contains 15 residues. CDR1 and CDR2 from the germline V gene are KGHSH and LQKENI. CDR3 sequence reads: CASSLKGGADYGYTF.

The chain recombines TRBV6-5 with TRBJ1-4; the D call of TRBD1 rests on TCRdb alone, since no DNA is present to check it. This CDR3 contains 13 residues. Germline CDR1 is MNHEY and CDR2 is SVGAGI. CDR3 residues: CASSRDRGEKLFF.

The chain carries TRBV12-3 or TRBV12-4 and TRBJ1-5. The CDR3 covers 11 residues. CDR3 sequence: CASSGEGGQHF.

V usage is TRBV10-3 and J usage is TRBJ2-5; the TRBD2 assignment by TCRdb is unverifiable without DNA. The CDR3 spans 13 residues. Germline CDR1 and CDR2: ENHRY and SYGVKD. The CDR3 protein is CAISEHGSGTQYF.

The chain employs TRBV12-3 or TRBV12-4 and TRBJ2-1. The CDR3 length is 13 residues. The chain's CDR3 is CASSFIRKDEQFF.

The chain links TRBV18 to TRBJ2-7; TCRdb's D gene call, TRBD1, goes unchecked for lack of DNA. The CDR3 runs 14 residues. CDR1 and CDR2 from the germline V gene are KGHSH and LQKENI. CDR3: CASSGGQGSYEQYF.

The chain recombines TRBV27 with TRBJ1-5. This CDR3 spans 13 amino acids. Germline V CDR1 and CDR2: MNHEY, SMNVEV (reference sequence). The CDR3 sequence: CASSRLSNQPQHF.

By frequency, this clonotype is medium-sized (0.01 to 0.1%). This chain links TRBV29-1 with TRBJ2-7; TCRdb designates TRBD1, a call that cannot be tested without DNA. In germline, CDR1 is SQVTM, CDR2 ANQGSEA. The CDR3 runs to 12 residues. CDR3 region: CSVGQGSYEQYF.